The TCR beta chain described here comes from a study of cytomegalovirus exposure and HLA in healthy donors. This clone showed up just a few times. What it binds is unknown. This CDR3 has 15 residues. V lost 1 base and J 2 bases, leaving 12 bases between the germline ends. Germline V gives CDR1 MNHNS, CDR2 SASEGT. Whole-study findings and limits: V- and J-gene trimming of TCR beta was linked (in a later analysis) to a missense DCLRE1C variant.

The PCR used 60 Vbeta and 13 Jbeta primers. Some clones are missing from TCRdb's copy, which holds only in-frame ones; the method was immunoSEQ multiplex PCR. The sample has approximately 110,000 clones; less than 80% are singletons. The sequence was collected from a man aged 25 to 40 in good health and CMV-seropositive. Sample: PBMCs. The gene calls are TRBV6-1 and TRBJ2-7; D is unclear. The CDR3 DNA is TGTGCCAGCAGTGAAGTGAACCAGGCCACCTACGAGCAGTACTTC. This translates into CASSEVNQATYEQYF.